This TCR beta chain was sequenced during a study of patients and donors after allogeneic stem cell transplantation. Germline CDR1 and CDR2: LGHNA and YNFKEQ. Losses at the gene ends were 7 bases for V and 7 bases for J; bases not matched to a gene: 10. The CDR3 has 16 residues. TCRdb reprocessed the RT-PCR reads via MiXCR and lists one record per CDR3 protein. The data hold about a million distinct CDR3 sequences, with roughly 18% observed a single time. This clonotype was seen a handful of times. This chain uses TRBV4-2 with TRBJ2-1; the match to TRBD2 covers 13 bases. The specimen was blood, either unsorted or a sorted T cell fraction (not recorded which). The source is a human donor who was either an allogeneic HSCT recipient or a stem cell or donor lymphocyte infusion donor (not recorded which). It is not recorded whose cells these are; they may come from a transplant donor. The CDR3 bases are TGTGCCAGCACCTTTACTAGCGGGGGGGCTCTGAATGAGCAGTTCTTC. Its translation: CASTFTSGGALNEQFF.